This T cell receptor (beta chain) originates from a study of T cell responses to AZD1222 COVID-19 vaccine. Study-level information: Second-dose intervals of approximately 4 or approximately 12 weeks were pooled.

Study-wide points: Regions 160-218 and 743-854 dominated among vaccine-associated CD4 TCRs spanning spike.

Remarks on this clone: The target antigen is unknown.

Method: immunoSEQ multiplex PCR; TCRdb's copy keeps in-frame clones and lacks some. Counted here are roughly 160,000 clones, 88% occurring once; the ten biggest clones make up around 5.5%. The receptor comes from an adult in good health. The sample in question was peripheral blood, obtained on day 0 of AZD1222 vaccination.

This chain's CDR3 is CATSETGGDTQYF. In DNA, the CDR3 is TGTGCCACCAGTGAAACAGGGGGGGATACGCAGTATTTT. The V and J genes are TRBV24-1 and TRBJ2-3; 8 bases fit TRBD1. V was clipped by 4 bases and J by 6 bases; unmatched bases: 2. This CDR3 contains 13 residues. Germline V gene data show CDR1 as KGHDR and CDR2 as SFDVKD.